This T cell receptor (beta chain) came from a study of tumor and adjacent non-tumor tissue in lung cancer. Study as a whole: Patients comprised roughly 12 adenocarcinoma, 2 squamous cell carcinoma and 1 small cell lung cancer. Whole-study findings and limits: Tumor TCR diversity, when higher, was linked to shorter survival.

TCRbeta libraries were built with three rounds of nested PCR, modified from ARM-PCR. MiXCR, applied by TCRdb to the multiplex PCR reads, yields one record per CDR3 protein. The sample holds about 110,000 distinct CDR3 sequences, 84% seen once. This clonotype was observed at least ten times. The target antigen is unknown. This sample's RNA came from whole unsorted tissue. Germline V gene data show CDR1 as SGHAT and CDR2 as FQNNGV. V was clipped by 1 base and J by 5 bases, with 11 bases between them. The CDR3 has 14 residues. V usage is TRBV11-2 and J usage is TRBJ2-5, with D perhaps TRBD1 (5 bases). Material for sequencing was lung tumor tissue. This clonotype was obtained from a man aged 65 to 79 with non-small cell lung cancer. The CDR3 DNA reads as TGTGCCAGCAGCTTAGTCTTCAGGGCCGAGACCCAGTACTTC. This encodes CASSLVFRAETQYF.